This is a list of T cell receptor beta chains from one sample in a study of blood T cell repertoires in COVID-19. Some clones are missing from TCRdb's copy, which holds only in-frame ones; the method was immunoSEQ multiplex PCR. The data contain some 320,000 clones, 75% to 90% of them singletons. What was sequenced was PBMCs or T cells enriched from blood (not recorded which). These receptor sequences come from a woman aged 25 to 45 who had been exposed to COVID-19. Both conserved end residues are part of each CDR3. Fields, in order: J gene, CDR3 length, D gene, clone size, V gene, CDR3 protein, CDR3 DNA. A D gene is named only where the DNA matches it firmly. Clone size is shown for a subset of rows, as once, few, many or a class of expanded clone.

j_gene: TRBJ2-7
len: 13
d_gene: TRBD2
abundance: -
v_gene: TRBV12-3/TRBV12-4
CDR3aa: CASSPWGGLEQYF
CDR3nt: TGTGCCAGCAGTCCCTGGGGGGGGTTGGAGCAGTACTTC

j_gene: TRBJ1-4
len: 15
d_gene: -
abundance: -
v_gene: TRBV6-5
CDR3aa: CASSSRDTTNEKLFF
CDR3nt: TGTGCCAGCAGTTCCCGGGACACTACTAATGAAAAACTGTTTTTT

j_gene: TRBJ1-1
len: 19
d_gene: -
abundance: -
v_gene: TRBV9
CDR3aa: CASSVGETRYARGRTEAFF
CDR3nt: TGTGCCAGCAGCGTAGGGGAAACCCGATACGCCCGGGGAAGGACTGAAGCTTTCTTT

j_gene: TRBJ2-5
len: 16
d_gene: TRBD2
abundance: -
v_gene: TRBV18
CDR3aa: CASSPPGLAGGETQYF
CDR3nt: TGTGCCAGCTCACCCCCGGGACTAGCGGGAGGAGAGACCCAGTACTTC

j_gene: TRBJ2-7
len: 16
d_gene: TRBD1
abundance: -
v_gene: TRBV9
CDR3aa: CASSVEGTGAPYEQYF
CDR3nt: TGTGCCAGCAGCGTAGAGGGGACAGGAGCTCCCTACGAGCAGTACTTC

j_gene: TRBJ2-2
len: 12
d_gene: -
abundance: -
v_gene: TRBV10-3
CDR3aa: CAIRTDAGELFF
CDR3nt: TGTGCCATCAGGACTGACGCCGGGGAGCTGTTTTTT

j_gene: TRBJ1-1
len: 16
d_gene: TRBD1
abundance: -
v_gene: TRBV7-3
CDR3aa: CASSAGTAVLNTEAFF
CDR3nt: TGTGCCAGCAGCGCCGGGACAGCTGTTTTGAACACTGAAGCTTTCTTT

j_gene: TRBJ1-1
len: 17
d_gene: TRBD1
abundance: once
v_gene: TRBV7-6
CDR3aa: CASSLAPSGTDNTEAFF
CDR3nt: TGTGCCAGCAGCTTAGCCCCCTCCGGGACAGACAACACTGAAGCTTTCTTT

j_gene: TRBJ2-7
len: 13
d_gene: TRBD1
abundance: -
v_gene: TRBV6-5
CDR3aa: CSDRDRNPYEQYF
CDR3nt: TGTAGCGACCGGGACAGAAATCCCTACGAGCAGTACTTC

j_gene: TRBJ1-2
len: 14
d_gene: -
abundance: -
v_gene: TRBV28
CDR3aa: CASSSPLGGTSYTF
CDR3nt: TGTGCTTCCAGCTCCCCTTTAGGAGGTACTAGCTACACCTTC

j_gene: TRBJ2-3
len: 16
d_gene: -
abundance: -
v_gene: TRBV28
CDR3aa: CASSFGWGGDTDTQYF
CDR3nt: TGTGCCAGCAGTTTCGGGTGGGGAGGAGACACAGATACGCAGTATTTT

j_gene: TRBJ2-1
len: 12
d_gene: -
abundance: -
v_gene: TRBV7-2
CDR3aa: CACAGIGPGQFF
CDR3nt: TGTGCCTGTGCCGGGATAGGCCCTGGGCAGTTCTTC

j_gene: TRBJ1-2
len: 12
d_gene: -
abundance: -
v_gene: TRBV7-9
CDR3aa: CASSSGDYGYTF
CDR3nt: TGTGCCAGCAGCTCAGGGGACTATGGCTACACCTTC

j_gene: TRBJ2-1
len: 19
d_gene: TRBD2
abundance: -
v_gene: TRBV27
CDR3aa: CASSLYRLAGGPATNEQFF
CDR3nt: TGTGCCAGCAGTTTATACAGACTAGCGGGAGGCCCCGCTACAAATGAGCAGTTCTTC

j_gene: TRBJ2-5
len: 14
d_gene: TRBD2
abundance: -
v_gene: TRBV30
CDR3aa: CAWNRLAGQETQYF
CDR3nt: TGTGCCTGGAACAGACTAGCGGGCCAAGAGACCCAGTACTTC

j_gene: TRBJ1-2
len: 12
d_gene: TRBD1
abundance: -
v_gene: TRBV6-5
CDR3aa: CASSQTGYGYTF
CDR3nt: TGTGCCAGCAGCCAGACAGGGTATGGCTACACCTTC

j_gene: TRBJ2-5
len: 14
d_gene: TRBD2
abundance: -
v_gene: TRBV28
CDR3aa: CASSERGRQETQYF
CDR3nt: TGTGCCAGCAGCGAACGCGGGAGACAAGAGACCCAGTACTTC

j_gene: TRBJ1-4
len: 12
d_gene: -
abundance: -
v_gene: TRBV3-1/TRBV3-2
CDR3aa: CASSFLGQKLFF
CDR3nt: TGTGCCAGCAGCTTCCTAGGACAGAAACTGTTTTTT

j_gene: TRBJ1-6
len: 11
d_gene: -
abundance: few
v_gene: TRBV12-5
CDR3aa: CASGPKSPLHF
CDR3nt: TGTGCTAGTGGCCCCAAATCACCCCTCCACTTT

j_gene: TRBJ2-3
len: 17
d_gene: TRBD2
abundance: -
v_gene: TRBV3-1/TRBV3-2
CDR3aa: CASSQAPTSVGTDTQYF
CDR3nt: TGTGCCAGCAGCCAAGCCCCGACTAGCGTGGGCACAGATACGCAGTATTTT

j_gene: TRBJ2-1
len: 14
d_gene: -
abundance: -
v_gene: TRBV5-4
CDR3aa: CASSSWLRYNEQFF
CDR3nt: TGTGCCAGCAGCTCCTGGCTCAGGTACAATGAGCAGTTCTTC

j_gene: TRBJ1-3
len: 17
d_gene: TRBD1
abundance: few
v_gene: TRBV5-4
CDR3aa: CASSFPGGRRSGNTIYF
CDR3nt: TGTGCCAGCAGCTTCCCAGGGGGCAGGCGCTCTGGAAACACCATATATTTT

j_gene: TRBJ2-7
len: 18
d_gene: TRBD2
abundance: -
v_gene: TRBV2
CDR3aa: CASSEGYLLGTSSYEQYF
CDR3nt: TGTGCCAGCAGTGAAGGATACTTATTAGGGACTAGCAGCTACGAGCAGTACTTC

j_gene: TRBJ2-2
len: 15
d_gene: -
abundance: -
v_gene: TRBV5-4
CDR3aa: CASSTKQGNTGELFF
CDR3nt: TGTGCCAGCAGCACCAAACAGGGAAACACCGGGGAGCTGTTTTTT

j_gene: TRBJ1-6
len: 15
d_gene: -
abundance: -
v_gene: TRBV2
CDR3aa: CASSEGGFQDSPLHF
CDR3nt: TGTGCCAGCAGTGAGGGGGGGTTCCAGGATTCACCCCTCCACTTT

j_gene: TRBJ1-4
len: 11
d_gene: -
abundance: -
v_gene: TRBV30
CDR3aa: CAWSVRETRFF
CDR3nt: TGTGCCTGGAGTGTTAGGGAGACGAGGTTTTTT

j_gene: TRBJ1-3
len: 15
d_gene: -
abundance: -
v_gene: TRBV7-2
CDR3aa: CASSLDRNSGNTIYF
CDR3nt: TGTGCCAGCAGCCTCGACAGGAACTCTGGAAACACCATATATTTT

j_gene: TRBJ2-3
len: 18
d_gene: -
abundance: -
v_gene: TRBV24-1
CDR3aa: CATSDLSLVGGATDTQYF
CDR3nt: TGTGCCACCAGTGATTTATCTTTGGTAGGGGGAGCGACAGATACGCAGTATTTT

j_gene: TRBJ1-4
len: 12
d_gene: -
abundance: -
v_gene: TRBV6-5
CDR3aa: CASQGLGEKLFF
CDR3nt: TGTGCCAGCCAGGGGTTGGGTGAAAAACTGTTTTTT

j_gene: TRBJ2-6
len: 16
d_gene: -
abundance: -
v_gene: TRBV7-9
CDR3aa: CASTISGGSGANVLTF
CDR3nt: TGTGCCAGCACCATATCTGGCGGCTCTGGGGCCAACGTCCTGACTTTC

j_gene: TRBJ2-7
len: 15
d_gene: -
abundance: -
v_gene: TRBV3-1/TRBV3-2
CDR3aa: CASSQVAGSPYEQYF
CDR3nt: TGTGCCAGCAGCCAAGTCGCGGGAAGTCCCTACGAGCAGTACTTC

j_gene: TRBJ2-3
len: 16
d_gene: TRBD2
abundance: -
v_gene: TRBV10-3
CDR3aa: CAISESSGKGQGAQYF
CDR3nt: TGTGCCATCAGTGAGTCAAGCGGGAAGGGGCAAGGGGCGCAGTATTTT

j_gene: TRBJ1-1
len: 13
d_gene: -
abundance: few
v_gene: TRBV28
CDR3aa: CASTQRQGSEAFF
CDR3nt: TGTGCCAGCACACAAAGGCAGGGGTCTGAAGCTTTCTTT

j_gene: TRBJ2-3
len: 18
d_gene: TRBD2
abundance: once
v_gene: TRBV10-3
CDR3aa: CAISNPLGEAGGPGTQYF
CDR3nt: TGTGCCATCAGTAACCCCCTGGGAGAAGCGGGAGGGCCAGGTACGCAGTATTTT

j_gene: TRBJ2-7
len: 15
d_gene: TRBD2
abundance: -
v_gene: TRBV15
CDR3aa: CATSRNVAGAYEQYF
CDR3nt: TGTGCCACCAGCAGAAATGTAGCGGGCGCCTACGAGCAGTACTTC

j_gene: TRBJ2-5
len: 13
d_gene: -
abundance: few
v_gene: TRBV30
CDR3aa: CAWSVRRAETQYF
CDR3nt: TGTGCCTGGAGTGTACGCAGGGCCGAGACCCAGTACTTC

j_gene: TRBJ2-5
len: 14
d_gene: TRBD1
abundance: -
v_gene: TRBV5-1
CDR3aa: CASSTDRGGETQYF
CDR3nt: TGCGCCAGCAGCACCGACAGGGGAGGAGAGACCCAGTACTTC

j_gene: TRBJ1-2
len: 15
d_gene: -
abundance: -
v_gene: TRBV11-2
CDR3aa: CASSLDTIGGYGYTF
CDR3nt: TGTGCCAGCAGCTTAGACACGATCGGAGGGTATGGCTACACCTTC

j_gene: TRBJ2-1
len: 18
d_gene: TRBD2
abundance: -
v_gene: TRBV3-1/TRBV3-2
CDR3aa: CASSQDRLSGVSYNEQFF
CDR3nt: TGTGCCAGCAGCCAAGACCGATTGAGCGGGGTCTCCTACAATGAGCAGTTCTTC

j_gene: TRBJ1-2
len: 14
d_gene: -
abundance: -
v_gene: TRBV6-5
CDR3aa: CASPLDGGLSGYTF
CDR3nt: TGTGCCAGCCCTTTGGACGGGGGGCTATCTGGCTACACCTTC